These 6 T cell receptor beta chains originate from one sample sequenced in a study of blood T cell repertoires in COVID-19 (dated by TCRdb to 2019 to 2021). Library preparation used the immunoSEQ multiplex PCR assay. The table comes from immuneACCESS by way of TCRdb, which keeps in-frame sequences with V and J called. Part of the clones is missing from these tables; in studies checked, under half for an unresolved V gene and the rest for unknown reasons. The sample profile shows over 200,000 clones; approximately 89% of them were found once. Of the sample, roughly 4% falls within the top ten clones. Specimen: PBMCs or T cells enriched from blood (not recorded which). These receptors all come from a woman aged 30 to 39 with acute COVID-19.

The chain joins TRBV19 to TRBJ1-2; the match to TRBD1 covers 10 bases. V shed 8 bases and J 1 base; nucleotides not matched to a gene: 13. The CDR3 extends over 17 amino acids. Germline-derived CDR1 and CDR2 are LNHDA and SQIVND (reference sequence). DNA of the CDR3: TGTGCCAGTCTTTCCCCGGGACAGGGGCGAATTAACTATGGCTACACCTTC. It yields the protein CASLSPGQGRINYGYTF.

V gene TRBV6-5 combines with J gene TRBJ2-3; a weak D match, TRBD2 (6 bases). Trimming took off 6 bases at V and 2 bases at J, with 12 bases between the two ends. The CDR3 runs to 14 residues. The V gene's germline CDR1 is MNHEY and CDR2 SVGAGI. The CDR3 DNA follows: TGTGCCAGCAGCCTTAGCGGACCCACAGATACGCAGTATTTT. It translates to CASSLSGPTDTQYF.

V usage is TRBV4-1 and J usage is TRBJ1-1, with D unclear. V was clipped by 0 bases and J by 6 bases, with 8 bases between them. From germline, CDR1 is MGHRA and CDR2 YSYEKL. The CDR3 runs 13 residues. CDR3 in DNA: TGCGCCAGCAGCCAAGATCCGGAGTCTGAAGCTTTCTTT. This codes for CASSQDPESEAFF.

The chain combines TRBV9 with TRBJ2-7, with D possibly being TRBD2 (5 bases). The CDR3 is made up of 14 amino acids. V was cut by 4 bases and J by 1 base, with 12 bases left in between. Looked up from germline, CDR1 is SGDLS and CDR2 is YYNGEE. CDR3 nucleotides: TGTGCCAGCAGCCCATCCGCGGGTTCCTACGAGCAGTACTTC. Amino acid sequence: CASSPSAGSYEQYF.

The genes are TRBV7-8 and TRBJ2-3; 8 nucleotides agree with TRBD2. This CDR3 region has 17 residues. V was clipped by 3 bases and J by 3 bases; unmatched bases: 11. The germline V gene encodes CDR1 SGHVS and CDR2 FQNEAQ. The CDR3 bases are TGTGCCAGCAGCTTGTGGGGAGCGGGGGAGGGAACAGATACGCAGTATTTT. Translated: CASSLWGAGEGTDTQYF.

The V call is TRBV28, the J call TRBJ1-5, with 9 bases matching TRBD1. The CDR3 has 19 residues. The V and J ends lost 5 bases and 0 bases, in that order; junction bases with no gene match: 14. Germline V lookup: CDR1 MDHEN, CDR2 SYDVKM. CDR3 DNA: TGTGCCAGCAGTCCCGAGGGACAGGGAATTTACTATAGCAATCAGCCCCAGCATTTT. Translation: CASSPEGQGIYYSNQPQHF. The whole variable domain, filled in from reference TRBV28 and TRBJ1-5, reads DVKVTQSSRYLVKRTGEKVFLECVQDMDHENMFWYRQDPGLGLRLIYFSYDVKMKEKGDIPEGYSVSREKKERFSLILESASTNQTSMYLCASSPEGQGIYYSNQPQHFGDGTRLSIL.